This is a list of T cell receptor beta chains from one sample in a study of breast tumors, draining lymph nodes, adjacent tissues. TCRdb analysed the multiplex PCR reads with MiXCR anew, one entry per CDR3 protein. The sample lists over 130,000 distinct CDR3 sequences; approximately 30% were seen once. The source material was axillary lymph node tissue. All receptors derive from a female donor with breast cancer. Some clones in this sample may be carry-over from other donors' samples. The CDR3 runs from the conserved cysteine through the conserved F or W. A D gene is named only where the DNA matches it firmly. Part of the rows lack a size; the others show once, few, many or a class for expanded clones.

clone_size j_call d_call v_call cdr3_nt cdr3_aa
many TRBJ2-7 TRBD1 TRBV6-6 TGTGCCAGCAGTTTGACAGGGGGCCCCTACGAGCAGTACTTC CASSLTGGPYEQYF
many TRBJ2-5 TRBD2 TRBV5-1 TGCGCCACCAGGGAGGGCGCCGGAGAGACCCAGTACTTC CATREGAGETQYF
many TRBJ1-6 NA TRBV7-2 TGTGCCAGCAGCTTATACCAATTACAGGGAGCGGTCTCCTATAATTCACCCCTCCACTTT CASSLYQLQGAVSYNSPLHF
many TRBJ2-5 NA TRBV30 TGTGCCTGGAGTGGGGAAGAGACCCAGTACTTC CAWSGEETQYF
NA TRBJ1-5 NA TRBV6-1 TGTGCCAGCAGTCCGGGACATCCCCAGCCCCAGCATTTT CASSPGHPQPQHF
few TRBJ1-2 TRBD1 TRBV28 TGTGCCAGCAGTTTACCCCTAGGACAGGGGAAGGGCTACACCTTC CASSLPLGQGKGYTF
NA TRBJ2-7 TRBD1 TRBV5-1 TGCGCCAGCAGCTACCCTATGGGGACAGGGGGGACCAGCTCCTACGGGCAGTACTTC CASSYPMGTGGTSSYGQYF
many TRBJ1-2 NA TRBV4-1 TGCGCCAGCAGCCACCAAGGTGGCGGGGAGGAGCGGGGCTACACCTTC CASSHQGGGEERGYTF
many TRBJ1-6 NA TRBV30 TGTGCCTGGAGTGTAGAGATGTACACCTATAATTCACCCCTCCACTTT CAWSVEMYTYNSPLHF
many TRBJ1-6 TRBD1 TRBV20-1 TGCAGTGCTAGAGATTTATCAGGGGGCAATTCACCCCTCCACTTT CSARDLSGGNSPLHF
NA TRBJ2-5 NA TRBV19 TGTGCCAGTAGAAGATCGGGGGAAGTCCAAGAGACCCAGTACTTC CASRRSGEVQETQYF
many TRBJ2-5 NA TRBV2 TGTGCCAGCAGTGGGGGGACTTACCAAGAGACCCAGTACTTC CASSGGTYQETQYF
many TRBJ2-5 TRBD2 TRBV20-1 TGCAGTGCTAGAGCGGGGGGGCGAGAGACCCAGTACTTC CSARAGGRETQYF
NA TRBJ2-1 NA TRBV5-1 TGCGCCAGCAACTTGCTCACTACGGCGAACGAGCAGTTCTTC CASNLLTTANEQFF
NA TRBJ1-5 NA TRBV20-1 TGCAGTGCTAGTCCCCGTGAGGGAGCTTATCAGCCCCAGCATTTT CSASPREGAYQPQHF
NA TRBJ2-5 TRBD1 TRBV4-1 TGCGCCAGCAGCCAACGAATCGGGCCACGAAAGGGGGCTGAACCCCAAGAGACCCAGTACTTC CASSQRIGPRKGAEPQETQYF
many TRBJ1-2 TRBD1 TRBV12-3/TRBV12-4 TGTGCCAGCAGGAGGACAGGGGGCAGCTATGGCTACACCTTC CASRRTGGSYGYTF
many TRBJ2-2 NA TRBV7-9 TGTGCCAGCAGCTTTTGGGGCCTAGGCACCGGGGAGCTGTTTTTT CASSFWGLGTGELFF
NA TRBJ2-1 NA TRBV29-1 TGCAGCGTTGCCACTCAGGGGGGTCCCTACAATGAGCAGTTCTTC CSVATQGGPYNEQFF
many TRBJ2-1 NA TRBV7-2 TGTGCCAGCAGCTTAGTGATGGGGGTAGGTGAGCAGTTCTTC CASSLVMGVGEQFF
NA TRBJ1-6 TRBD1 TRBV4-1 TGCGCCAGCAGTTCCCCGGGACAGGGTTCTAATTCACCCCTCCACTTT CASSSPGQGSNSPLHF
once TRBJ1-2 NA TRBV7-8 TGTGCCAGCAGTTGGTGGGACTATGGCTACACCTTC CASSWWDYGYTF
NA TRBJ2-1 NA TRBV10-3 TGTGCCATCAGTGCCGATGGGGGGGGGGCCTTCCATGAGCAGTTCTTC CAISADGGGAFHEQFF
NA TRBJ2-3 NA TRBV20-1 TGCAGTGCTAGGTCGAGGACTGGCGGGTCTACAGATACGCAGTATTTT CSARSRTGGSTDTQYF
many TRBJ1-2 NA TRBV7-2 TGTGCCAGCAGCTTTCAACCCGGGACGTCCGGTGGCTACACCTTC CASSFQPGTSGGYTF
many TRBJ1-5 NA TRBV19 TGTGCCAGTAGTACCAGGACAGCGTGGATTATCCAGCCCCAGCATTTT CASSTRTAWIIQPQHF
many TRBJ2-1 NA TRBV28 TGTGCCAGCAGGACGGGACTCCACTCCTACAATGAGCAGTTCTTC CASRTGLHSYNEQFF
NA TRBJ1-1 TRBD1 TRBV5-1 TGCGCCAGCAACAGGGGGCTGGACACTGAAGCTTTCTTT CASNRGLDTEAFF
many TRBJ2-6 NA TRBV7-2 TGTGCCAGCAGCTTAGTGGCGGGCCTCTCTGGGGCCAACGTCCTGACTTTC CASSLVAGLSGANVLTF
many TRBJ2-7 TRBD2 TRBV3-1 TGTGCCAGCAGCACCCAGCGGGGGGCCTACGAGCAGTACTTC CASSTQRGAYEQYF
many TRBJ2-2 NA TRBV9 TGTGCCAGCAGCGGGAACACCGGGGAGCTGTTTTTT CASSGNTGELFF
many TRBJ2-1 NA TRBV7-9 TGTGCCAGCAGGCAGGAGGTGTACAATGAGCAGTTCTTC CASRQEVYNEQFF
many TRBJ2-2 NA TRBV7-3 TGTGCCAGCAGCTTAAAAGTGACCGAGGGCGGGGAGCTGTTTTTT CASSLKVTEGGELFF
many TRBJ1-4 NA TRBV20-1 TGCAGTGCTGAAGGAAAAGAAGTGTTTTTT CSAEGKEVFF
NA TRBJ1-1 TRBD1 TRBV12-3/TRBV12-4 TGTGCCAGCAGTTTAGGGAGACAGGGGACTGAAGCTTTCTTT CASSLGRQGTEAFF
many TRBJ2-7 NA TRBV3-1 TGTGCCAGCAGCCAAAGTCCGTCCTACGAGCAGTACTTC CASSQSPSYEQYF
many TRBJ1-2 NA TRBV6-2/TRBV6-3 TGTGCCAGCAGTTTCTGGACGGCGAACTATGGCTACACCTTC CASSFWTANYGYTF
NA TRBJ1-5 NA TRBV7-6 NA CASSFYICSATRQGEAQPQHF
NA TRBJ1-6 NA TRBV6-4 TGTGCCAGCAGTGGCCGGTCAGGGTCTAATTCACCCCTCCACTTT CASSGRSGSNSPLHF
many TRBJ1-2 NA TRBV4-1 TGCGCCAGCAGCCAAGGGTATGCGGTGGCTAACTATGGCTACACCTTC CASSQGYAVANYGYTF
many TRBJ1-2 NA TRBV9 TGTGCCAGCAGCGTAGGGGGGGTATGGACAACCAAGGGCTACACCTTC CASSVGGVWTTKGYTF
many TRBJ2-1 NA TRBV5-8 TGTGCCAGCAGCCCTGGGGGGTATGAGCAGTTCTTC CASSPGGYEQFF
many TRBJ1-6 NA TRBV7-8 TGTGCCAGCAGCCGCTCCTATAATTCACCCCTCCACTTT CASSRSYNSPLHF
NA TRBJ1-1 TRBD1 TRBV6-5 TGTGCCAGCAGTTACCCGGCAGGGGGAAAGACTGAAGCTTTCTTT CASSYPAGGKTEAFF
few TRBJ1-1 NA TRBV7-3 TGTGCCAGCAGCGCGGACATGAACACTGAAGCTTTCTTT CASSADMNTEAFF
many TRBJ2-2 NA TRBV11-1 TGTGCCAGCAGCAAGGGGGGTCAGACGGGGGAGCTGTTTTTT CASSKGGQTGELFF
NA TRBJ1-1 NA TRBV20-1 TGCAGTGCTAGAGCCGAGACAGGTCTAATGGGGAACACTGAAGCTTTCTTT CSARAETGLMGNTEAFF
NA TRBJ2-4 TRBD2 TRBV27 TGTGCCAGCAGCTTCCTCCTGGGGAGCGGGGGGCATAACATTCGGTACTTC CASSFLLGSGGHNIRYF
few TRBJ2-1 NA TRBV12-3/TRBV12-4 TGTGCCAGCAGTTTCGCCCTTAGCTCCTACAATGAGCAGTTCTTC CASSFALSSYNEQFF
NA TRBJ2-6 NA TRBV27 TGTGCCAGCAGTTCCGATTATACGCAGACTGGGGCCAACGTCCTGACTTTC CASSSDYTQTGANVLTF
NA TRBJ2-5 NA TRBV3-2 TGTGCCAGCAGCCGAAACGCAACAGGGGGCCAGGGTCAGCCCCAGTACTTC CASSRNATGGQGQPQYF
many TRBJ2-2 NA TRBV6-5 TGTGCCAGCAGTTACGGACAGACCAACACCGGGGAGCTGTTTTTT CASSYGQTNTGELFF
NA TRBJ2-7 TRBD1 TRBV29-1 TGCAGCTCATCTCGGACAGGGGAACTCTACGAGCAGTACTTC CSSSRTGELYEQYF
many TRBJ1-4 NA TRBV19 TGTGCCAGTAGTGCTGGGAACCCAACTAATGAAAAACTGTTTTTT CASSAGNPTNEKLFF
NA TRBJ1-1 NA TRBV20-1 TGCAGTGCTGAACAGACACCAAACACTGAAGCTTTCTTT CSAEQTPNTEAFF
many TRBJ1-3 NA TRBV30 TGTGCCTGGAAGAACTCTGGAAACACCATATATTTT CAWKNSGNTIYF
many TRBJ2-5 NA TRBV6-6 TGTGCCAGCAGGTCCCGGGGGACCCAGTACTTC CASRSRGTQYF
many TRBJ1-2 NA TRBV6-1 TGTGCCAGCAGTGAATTCTTCGGGGTGAGCTATGGCTACACCTTC CASSEFFGVSYGYTF
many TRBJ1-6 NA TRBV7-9 TGTGCCAGCAGCCGGGACACTCCTAATTCACCCCTCCACTTT CASSRDTPNSPLHF